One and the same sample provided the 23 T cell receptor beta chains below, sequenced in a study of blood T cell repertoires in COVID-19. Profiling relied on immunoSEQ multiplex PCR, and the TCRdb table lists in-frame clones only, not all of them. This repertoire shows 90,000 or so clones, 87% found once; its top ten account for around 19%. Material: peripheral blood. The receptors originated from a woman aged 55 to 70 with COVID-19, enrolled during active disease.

The CDR3 bases are TGTGCCAGCAGTTTTCCGGCCTTCGTAATAGCGGGAGCCTACGAGCAGTACTTC. Amino acids: CASSFPAFVIAGAYEQYF. The chain employs TRBV28 and TRBJ2-7, with TRBD2 matching 9 bases. There are 18 residues in the CDR3. J lost 2 bases, V lost 3 bases, and 14 bases had no gene match. Per the germline V gene, CDR1 is MDHEN and CDR2 is SYDVKM.

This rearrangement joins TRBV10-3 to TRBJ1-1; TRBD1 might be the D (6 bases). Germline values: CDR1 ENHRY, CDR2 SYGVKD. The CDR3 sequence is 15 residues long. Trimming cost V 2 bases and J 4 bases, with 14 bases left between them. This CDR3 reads CAISERTGLFTEAFF. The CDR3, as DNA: TGTGCCATCAGTGAGCGAACAGGGTTGTTCACTGAAGCTTTCTTT.

In DNA, the CDR3 is TGCAGCGTTGTGGGAGGGGTCTACGAGCAGTACTTC. This translates into CSVVGGVYEQYF. The J gene is TRBJ2-7, the V gene TRBV29-1; TRBD2 matches at 7 bases. This CDR3 has 12 amino acids. Per germline, CDR1 SQVTM and CDR2 ANQGSEA. V trimming: 4 bases; J trimming: 3 bases; junction bases outside the gene matches: 3.

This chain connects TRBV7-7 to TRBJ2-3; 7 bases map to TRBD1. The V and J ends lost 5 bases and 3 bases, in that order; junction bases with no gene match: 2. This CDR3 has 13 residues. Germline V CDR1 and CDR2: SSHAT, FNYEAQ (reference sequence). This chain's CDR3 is CASSKGQTDTQYF. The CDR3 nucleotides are TGTGCCAGCAGCAAGGGACAGACAGATACGCAGTATTTT.

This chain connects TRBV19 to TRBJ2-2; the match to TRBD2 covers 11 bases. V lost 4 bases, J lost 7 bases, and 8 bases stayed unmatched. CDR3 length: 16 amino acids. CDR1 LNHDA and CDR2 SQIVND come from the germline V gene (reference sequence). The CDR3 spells CASSNAGTSGLGELFF. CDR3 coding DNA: TGTGCCAGTAGTAACGCCGGGACTAGCGGCCTCGGGGAGCTGTTTTTT.

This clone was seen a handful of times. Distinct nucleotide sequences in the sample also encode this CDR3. CDR3 residues: CASSTGGDGYTF. CDR3 sequence (DNA): TGTGCCAGCAGTACGGGGGGCGATGGCTACACCTTC. V usage is TRBV6-5 and J usage is TRBJ1-2; D is possibly TRBD1 (6 bases). V lost 5 bases to trimming and J lost 6 bases, with 10 bases between them. The CDR3 is 12 residues long. Germline V CDR1 and CDR2: MNHEY, SVGAGI.

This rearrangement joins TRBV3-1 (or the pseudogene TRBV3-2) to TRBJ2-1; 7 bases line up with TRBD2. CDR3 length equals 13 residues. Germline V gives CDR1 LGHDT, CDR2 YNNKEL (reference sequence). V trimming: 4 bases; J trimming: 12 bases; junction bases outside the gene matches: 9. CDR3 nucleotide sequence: TGTGCCAGCAGCCCAATCACTAGCGCGGGGCAGTTCTTC. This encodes CASSPITSAGQFF.

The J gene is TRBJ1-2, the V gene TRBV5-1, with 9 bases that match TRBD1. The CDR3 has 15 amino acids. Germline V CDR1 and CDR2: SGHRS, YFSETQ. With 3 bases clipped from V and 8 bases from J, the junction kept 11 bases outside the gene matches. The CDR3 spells CASSSGQGSTMGYTF. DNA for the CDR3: TGCGCCAGCAGCTCCGGACAGGGGAGCACTATGGGCTACACCTTC.

For the CDR3, the DNA is TGTGCCAGTAGAAGTTTGGAGGACGGCCCAACCCAGTACTTC. It specifies CASRSLEDGPTQYF. The chain couples TRBV19 to TRBJ2-5, with D maybe TRBD2 (5 bases). Trimming took 6 bases from V and 8 from J, leaving 19 bases between them. The germline V gene has CDR1 LNHDA and CDR2 SQIVND (reference sequence). The CDR3 is 14 amino acids.

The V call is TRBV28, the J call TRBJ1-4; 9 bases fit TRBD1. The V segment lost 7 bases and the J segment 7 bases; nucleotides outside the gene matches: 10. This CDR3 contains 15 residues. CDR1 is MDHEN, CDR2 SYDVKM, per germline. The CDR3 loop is CASIETTGGLEKLFF. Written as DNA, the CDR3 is TGTGCCAGCATCGAGACGACAGGGGGTCTTGAAAAACTGTTTTTT.

This CDR3 reads CASSLGTVNTEAFF. CDR3 DNA sequence: TGTGCCAGCAGCTTAGGGACAGTGAACACTGAAGCTTTCTTT. The chain recombines TRBV7-2 with TRBJ1-1; possibly TRBD1 for D (6 bases). Trimming shortened V by 1 base and J by 0 bases, and 6 bases separated the two germline ends. The CDR3 has 14 amino acids. The V gene's germline CDR1 is SGHTA and CDR2 FQGNSA.

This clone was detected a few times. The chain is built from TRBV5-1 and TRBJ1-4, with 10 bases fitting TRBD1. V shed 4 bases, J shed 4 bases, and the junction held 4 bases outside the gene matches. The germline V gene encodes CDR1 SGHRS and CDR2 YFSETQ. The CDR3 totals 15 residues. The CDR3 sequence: CASSLDRGLNEKLFF. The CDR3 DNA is TGCGCCAGCAGCCTAGACAGGGGGCTTAATGAAAAACTGTTTTTT.

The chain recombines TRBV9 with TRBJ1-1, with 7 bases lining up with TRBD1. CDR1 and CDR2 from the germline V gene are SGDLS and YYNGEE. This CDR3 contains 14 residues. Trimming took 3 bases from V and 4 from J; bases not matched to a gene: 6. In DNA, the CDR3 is TGTGCCAGCAGCGCGGACAGGTCAGCCACTGAAGCTTTCTTT. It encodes CASSADRSATEAFF.

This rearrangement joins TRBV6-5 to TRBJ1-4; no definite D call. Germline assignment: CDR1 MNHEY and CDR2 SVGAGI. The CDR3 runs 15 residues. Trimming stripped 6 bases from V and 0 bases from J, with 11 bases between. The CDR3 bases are TGTGCCAGCAGCGAGGCAGCGGCAACTAATGAAAAACTGTTTTTT. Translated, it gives CASSEAAATNEKLFF.

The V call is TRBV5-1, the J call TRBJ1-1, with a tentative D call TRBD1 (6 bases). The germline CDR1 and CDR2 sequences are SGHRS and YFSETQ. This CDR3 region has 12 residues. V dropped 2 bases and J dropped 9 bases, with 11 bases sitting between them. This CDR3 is CASSLDRTKAFF. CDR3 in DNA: TGCGCCAGCAGCTTAGACAGGACCAAAGCTTTCTTT.

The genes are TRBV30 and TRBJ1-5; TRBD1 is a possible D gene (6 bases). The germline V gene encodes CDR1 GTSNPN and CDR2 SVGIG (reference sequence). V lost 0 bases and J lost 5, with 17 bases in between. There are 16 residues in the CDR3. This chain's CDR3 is CAWSVQGSGRDQPQHF. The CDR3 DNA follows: TGTGCCTGGAGTGTACAGGGATCTGGGAGAGATCAGCCCCAGCATTTT.

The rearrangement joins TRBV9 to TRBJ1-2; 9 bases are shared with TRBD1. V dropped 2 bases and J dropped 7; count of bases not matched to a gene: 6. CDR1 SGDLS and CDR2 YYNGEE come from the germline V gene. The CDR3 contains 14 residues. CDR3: CASSVGTGKSGYTF. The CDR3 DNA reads TGTGCCAGCAGCGTCGGGACAGGGAAGAGTGGCTACACCTTC.

The DNA of the CDR3 is TGTGCCAGCAGCCCAGACAGGGTAGGGAATTCACCCCTCCACTTT. Amino acid sequence: CASSPDRVGNSPLHF. The chain combines TRBV28 with TRBJ1-6; TRBD1 matches 7 bases. The CDR3 sequence is 15 residues long. After removal of 6 bases from V and 7 bases from J, the junction contained 9 bases not matched to a gene. Germline CDR1 and CDR2: MDHEN and SYDVKM.

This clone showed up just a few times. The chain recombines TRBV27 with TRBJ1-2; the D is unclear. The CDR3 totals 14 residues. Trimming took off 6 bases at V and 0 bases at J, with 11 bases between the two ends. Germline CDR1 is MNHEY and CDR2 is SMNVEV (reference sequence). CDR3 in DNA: TGTGCCAGCAGACGGCAGGCCGCTAACTATGGCTACACCTTC. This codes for CASRRQAANYGYTF.

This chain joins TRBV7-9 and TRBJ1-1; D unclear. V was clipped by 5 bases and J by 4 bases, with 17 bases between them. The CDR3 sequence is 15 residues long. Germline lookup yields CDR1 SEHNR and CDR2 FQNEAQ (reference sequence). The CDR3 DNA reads TGTGCCAGCAGCCAAGTGTTGACCGGAGGCACTGAAGCTTTCTTT. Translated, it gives CASSQVLTGGTEAFF.

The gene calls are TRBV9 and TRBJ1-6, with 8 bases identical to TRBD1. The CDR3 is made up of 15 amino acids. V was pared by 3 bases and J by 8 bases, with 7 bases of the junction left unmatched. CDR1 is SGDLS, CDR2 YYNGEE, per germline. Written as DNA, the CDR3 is TGTGCCAGCAGCGCAGGGGGCGCGATGGATTCACCCCTCCACTTT. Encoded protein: CASSAGGAMDSPLHF.

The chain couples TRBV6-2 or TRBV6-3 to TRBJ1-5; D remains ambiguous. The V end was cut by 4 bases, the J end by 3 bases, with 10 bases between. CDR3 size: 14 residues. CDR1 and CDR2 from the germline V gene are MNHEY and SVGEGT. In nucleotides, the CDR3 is TGTGCCAGCAGTTCCGGGAGTCCCAATCAGCCCCAGCATTTT. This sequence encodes CASSSGSPNQPQHF.

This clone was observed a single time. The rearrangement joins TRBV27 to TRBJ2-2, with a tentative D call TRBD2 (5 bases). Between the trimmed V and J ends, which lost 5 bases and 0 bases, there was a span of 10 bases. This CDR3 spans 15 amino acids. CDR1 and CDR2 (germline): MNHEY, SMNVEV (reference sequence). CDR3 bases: TGTGCCAGCAGTCCCCTAGCCTCGAACACCGGGGAGCTGTTTTTT. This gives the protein CASSPLASNTGELFF.